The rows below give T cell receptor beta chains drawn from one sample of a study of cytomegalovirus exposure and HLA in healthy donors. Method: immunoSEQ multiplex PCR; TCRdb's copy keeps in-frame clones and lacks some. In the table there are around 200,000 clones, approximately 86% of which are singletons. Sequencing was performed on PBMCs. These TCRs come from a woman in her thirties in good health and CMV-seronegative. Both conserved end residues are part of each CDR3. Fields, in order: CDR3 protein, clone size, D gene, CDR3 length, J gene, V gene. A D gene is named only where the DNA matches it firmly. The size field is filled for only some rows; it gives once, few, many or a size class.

CDR3 protein: CASSPLAGAYNEQFF
clone size: .
D gene: TRBD2
CDR3 length: 15
J gene: TRBJ2-1
V gene: TRBV11-3

CDR3 protein: CASSHWTAYSNQPQHF
clone size: .
D gene: .
CDR3 length: 16
J gene: TRBJ1-5
V gene: TRBV6-6

CDR3 protein: CSVDFLSGTDTQYF
clone size: .
D gene: .
CDR3 length: 14
J gene: TRBJ2-3
V gene: TRBV29-1

CDR3 protein: CASSERGNQPQHF
clone size: .
D gene: .
CDR3 length: 13
J gene: TRBJ1-5
V gene: TRBV2

CDR3 protein: CASSERDGFQETQYF
clone size: .
D gene: TRBD2
CDR3 length: 15
J gene: TRBJ2-5
V gene: TRBV6-1

CDR3 protein: CASNLDRGYEQYF
clone size: .
D gene: TRBD1
CDR3 length: 13
J gene: TRBJ2-7
V gene: TRBV28

CDR3 protein: CASARGLSYGYTF
clone size: .
D gene: TRBD1
CDR3 length: 13
J gene: TRBJ1-2
V gene: TRBV7-9

CDR3 protein: CASSPLGERDNEQFF
clone size: .
D gene: .
CDR3 length: 15
J gene: TRBJ2-1
V gene: TRBV19

CDR3 protein: CASSFPHRASTDTQYF
clone size: .
D gene: .
CDR3 length: 16
J gene: TRBJ2-3
V gene: TRBV28

CDR3 protein: CASSLSGEGRTQYF
clone size: .
D gene: .
CDR3 length: 14
J gene: TRBJ2-5
V gene: TRBV28

CDR3 protein: CASSLPDRSGELFF
clone size: .
D gene: .
CDR3 length: 14
J gene: TRBJ2-2
V gene: TRBV7-9

CDR3 protein: CASSQGASSYEQYF
clone size: .
D gene: .
CDR3 length: 14
J gene: TRBJ2-7
V gene: TRBV27

CDR3 protein: CASSDRDRDYEQFF
clone size: .
D gene: TRBD1
CDR3 length: 14
J gene: TRBJ2-1
V gene: TRBV5-4

CDR3 protein: CASNLAGGPSYEQYF
clone size: few
D gene: TRBD2
CDR3 length: 15
J gene: TRBJ2-7
V gene: TRBV7-9

CDR3 protein: CASSQGRLAATEAFF
clone size: .
D gene: .
CDR3 length: 15
J gene: TRBJ1-1
V gene: TRBV4-1

CDR3 protein: CASRDTGVEKLFF
clone size: once
D gene: TRBD1
CDR3 length: 13
J gene: TRBJ1-4
V gene: TRBV5-1

CDR3 protein: CASSLGQLQETQYF
clone size: .
D gene: TRBD1
CDR3 length: 14
J gene: TRBJ2-5
V gene: TRBV7-9

CDR3 protein: CASSMGGDRDHEQYF
clone size: .
D gene: TRBD1
CDR3 length: 15
J gene: TRBJ2-7
V gene: TRBV5-1

CDR3 protein: CASSFWARRSDEQFF
clone size: .
D gene: .
CDR3 length: 15
J gene: TRBJ2-1
V gene: TRBV5-4

CDR3 protein: CASSFPAGGVETQYF
clone size: .
D gene: TRBD2
CDR3 length: 15
J gene: TRBJ2-5
V gene: TRBV5-4

CDR3 protein: CASSWIPGGQETQYF
clone size: .
D gene: TRBD2
CDR3 length: 15
J gene: TRBJ2-5
V gene: TRBV5-1

CDR3 protein: CASSMAVNTEAFF
clone size: .
D gene: .
CDR3 length: 13
J gene: TRBJ1-1
V gene: TRBV18

CDR3 protein: CASSFDSLTYEQYF
clone size: .
D gene: .
CDR3 length: 14
J gene: TRBJ2-7
V gene: TRBV5-1

CDR3 protein: CASKTDYNEQFF
clone size: .
D gene: .
CDR3 length: 12
J gene: TRBJ2-1
V gene: TRBV19

CDR3 protein: CASSSRRAGLNEQFF
clone size: .
D gene: TRBD2
CDR3 length: 15
J gene: TRBJ2-1
V gene: TRBV13

CDR3 protein: CASSLTGRSTEQFF
clone size: .
D gene: .
CDR3 length: 14
J gene: TRBJ2-1
V gene: TRBV7-3

CDR3 protein: CASSLPGQGYNEQFF
clone size: .
D gene: TRBD1
CDR3 length: 15
J gene: TRBJ2-1
V gene: TRBV28

CDR3 protein: CASSYSHGRDTQYF
clone size: once
D gene: .
CDR3 length: 14
J gene: TRBJ2-3
V gene: TRBV6-5

CDR3 protein: CASSLSGRALDTQYF
clone size: .
D gene: TRBD2
CDR3 length: 15
J gene: TRBJ2-3
V gene: TRBV5-4

CDR3 protein: CASSAGTVSSYNEQFF
clone size: .
D gene: .
CDR3 length: 16
J gene: TRBJ2-1
V gene: TRBV9

CDR3 protein: CASSLSLVGGRNQPQHF
clone size: .
D gene: .
CDR3 length: 17
J gene: TRBJ1-5
V gene: TRBV27

CDR3 protein: CASSYGQLDSYEQYF
clone size: .
D gene: .
CDR3 length: 15
J gene: TRBJ2-7
V gene: TRBV2

CDR3 protein: CASSLAAGERPEFF
clone size: .
D gene: .
CDR3 length: 14
J gene: TRBJ2-1
V gene: TRBV7-6

CDR3 protein: CASSPRTGAYEQYF
clone size: .
D gene: TRBD1
CDR3 length: 14
J gene: TRBJ2-7
V gene: TRBV7-6

CDR3 protein: CASSPAPSLVSYEQYF
clone size: .
D gene: .
CDR3 length: 16
J gene: TRBJ2-7
V gene: TRBV27

CDR3 protein: CASSPLQGTEQFF
clone size: .
D gene: .
CDR3 length: 13
J gene: TRBJ2-1
V gene: TRBV18

CDR3 protein: CASSRDSLGYNEQFF
clone size: .
D gene: .
CDR3 length: 15
J gene: TRBJ2-1
V gene: TRBV2

CDR3 protein: CASSSGDTQYF
clone size: .
D gene: .
CDR3 length: 11
J gene: TRBJ2-3
V gene: TRBV10-1

CDR3 protein: CASSLGFAYEQYF
clone size: .
D gene: .
CDR3 length: 13
J gene: TRBJ2-7
V gene: TRBV11-2

CDR3 protein: CASSPGGGLRDEQYF
clone size: .
D gene: .
CDR3 length: 15
J gene: TRBJ2-7
V gene: TRBV28

CDR3 protein: CASSLEVLSDTQYF
clone size: .
D gene: .
CDR3 length: 14
J gene: TRBJ2-3
V gene: TRBV27

CDR3 protein: CASSPGPATNEKLFF
clone size: .
D gene: .
CDR3 length: 15
J gene: TRBJ1-4
V gene: TRBV6-1

CDR3 protein: CSVKQGALPYNEQFF
clone size: few
D gene: TRBD1
CDR3 length: 15
J gene: TRBJ2-1
V gene: TRBV29-1

CDR3 protein: CASSATGDIYEQYF
clone size: .
D gene: TRBD1
CDR3 length: 14
J gene: TRBJ2-7
V gene: TRBV9

CDR3 protein: CASSEGQNPTNEKLFF
clone size: .
D gene: TRBD1
CDR3 length: 16
J gene: TRBJ1-4
V gene: TRBV9

CDR3 protein: CASSYTGGSGETQYF
clone size: .
D gene: TRBD2
CDR3 length: 15
J gene: TRBJ2-5
V gene: TRBV7-9

CDR3 protein: CASSGGDQPQHF
clone size: few
D gene: .
CDR3 length: 12
J gene: TRBJ1-5
V gene: TRBV6-1

CDR3 protein: CASSFTGHPTNTEAFF
clone size: .
D gene: .
CDR3 length: 16
J gene: TRBJ1-1
V gene: TRBV6-5

CDR3 protein: CASSITGGQGIAFF
clone size: .
D gene: TRBD1
CDR3 length: 14
J gene: TRBJ1-1
V gene: TRBV19

CDR3 protein: CASSEEGTRTTGELFF
clone size: .
D gene: TRBD2
CDR3 length: 16
J gene: TRBJ2-2
V gene: TRBV5-1

CDR3 protein: CASSFGGRGSIEQYF
clone size: .
D gene: .
CDR3 length: 15
J gene: TRBJ2-7
V gene: TRBV5-1